The 23 T cell receptor beta chains below were found in one sample sequenced in a study of T cell repertoires in cytomegalovirus infection. TCRdb processed the reads anew with MiXCR; each CDR3 protein has one entry. Found here are about half a million distinct CDR3 sequences, 42% of them singletons; the top ten hold around 45%. No cognate antigen is known for these TCRs. Material: cultured PBMCs, obtained from culture after CMV antigen stimulation. The source is a human donor in good health (CMV status not recorded). Some clones in this sample may be carry-over from other donors' samples.

The chain carries TRBV4-1 and TRBJ2-3, with D maybe TRBD1 (5 bases). Germline CDR1 is MGHRA and CDR2 is YSYEKL. Trimming shortened V by 2 bases and J by 0 bases, and 9 bases separated the two germline ends. The CDR3 contains 15 residues. CDR3 residues: CASSQLGLSTDTQYF. The CDR3 region has the DNA TGCGCCAGCAGCCAATTGGGGCTGAGCACAGATACGCAGTATTTT.

This chain joins TRBV11-2 and TRBJ2-2, with D maybe TRBD1 (5 bases). V dropped 5 bases and J dropped 7 bases, with 8 bases sitting between them. Germline V lookup: CDR1 SGHAT, CDR2 FQNNGV. This CDR3 spans 12 amino acids. CDR3 residues: CASSPTGGELFF. The CDR3 DNA is TGTGCCAGCAGCCCTACAGGCGGGGAGCTGTTTTTT.

This clonotype showed up just a few times. This rearrangement joins TRBV7-2 to TRBJ2-4; D unresolved. The CDR3 sequence is 13 residues long. Germline V gene sequence: CDR1 SGHTA, CDR2 FQGNSA. Trimming stripped 3 bases from V and 0 bases from J, with 3 bases between. The CDR3 DNA follows: TGTGCCAGCAGCTTCGCAGCCAAAAACATTCAGTACTTC. It specifies CASSFAAKNIQYF.

This clonotype was detected a few times. The chain combines TRBV7-2 with TRBJ1-4; no clear D gene. The CDR3 is 13 amino acids. Trimming left V 1 base short and J 8 bases short, with 8 bases between. Germline assignment: CDR1 SGHTA and CDR2 FQGNSA. This CDR3 is CASSLEPPEKLFF. The CDR3 DNA reads as TGTGCCAGCAGCTTAGAACCCCCAGAAAAACTGTTTTTT. Based on the CDR3 plus reference TRBV7-2 and TRBJ1-4, the full variable domain is GAGVSQSPSNKVTEKGKDVELRCDPISGHTALYWYRQSLGQGLEFLIYFQGNSAPDKSGLPSDRFSAERTGGSVSTLTIQRTQQEDSAVYLCASSLEPPEKLFFGSGTQLSVL.

The V and J genes are TRBV27 and TRBJ2-1; 10 bases agree with TRBD2. Germline assignment: CDR1 MNHEY and CDR2 SMNVEV (reference sequence). The CDR3 is made up of 15 amino acids. The ends lost 6 bases at V and 8 bases at J; junction bases unmatched: 10. Here the CDR3 reads CASSRRTSGNYEQFF. Here the CDR3 DNA reads TGTGCCAGCAGCCGCAGGACTAGCGGTAACTATGAGCAGTTCTTC.

The chain carries TRBV5-1 and TRBJ2-5; TRBD2 might be the D (6 bases). Trimming cost V 4 bases and J 4 bases, with 14 bases left between them. Germline V lookup: CDR1 SGHRS, CDR2 YFSETQ. CDR3 length equals 14 residues. CDR3 amino acids: CASSPSLGGETQYF. The CDR3 DNA sequence: TGCGCCAGCAGCCCCTCCCTGGGGGGAGAGACCCAGTACTTC.

The gene calls are TRBV6-2 or TRBV6-3 and TRBJ2-6; D gene unclear. V dropped 7 bases and J dropped 4 bases, with 8 bases sitting between them. The CDR3 covers 13 residues. Per germline, CDR1 MNHEY and CDR2 SVGEGT. The CDR3 bases are TGTGCCAGCAACGCTAACGGGGCCAACGTCCTGACTTTC. This encodes CASNANGANVLTF.

J is TRBJ2-3 and V is TRBV7-2, with TRBD1 as a possible D gene (5 bases). Germline V lookup: CDR1 SGHTA, CDR2 FQGNSA. This CDR3 is built from 15 residues. The V gene lost 1 base and the J gene lost 4 bases, with 12 bases spanning the gap. The CDR3 coding sequence is TGTGCCAGCAGCTTAGTTTTTCAGGGTGCAGATACGCAGTATTTT. Protein sequence: CASSLVFQGADTQYF.

The chain couples TRBV2 to TRBJ2-3, with D possibly TRBD1 on 6 matching bases. There are 14 residues in the CDR3. Germline V gives CDR1 SNHLY, CDR2 FYNNEI. Trimming left V 6 bases short and J 2 bases short, with 12 bases between. CDR3 coding DNA: TGTGCCAGCAGACGGGACACCTCCACAGATACGCAGTATTTT. It encodes CASRRDTSTDTQYF.

In its sample, this clonotype was seen a few times. The J gene is TRBJ1-6, the V gene TRBV12-3 or TRBV12-4; D is undetermined. Trimming stripped 6 bases from V and 4 bases from J, with 13 bases between. The CDR3 consists of 15 residues. The DNA for the CDR3 is TGTGCCAGCAGCCCTTGGGGAAGTTATAATTCACCCCTCCACTTT. Its translation is CASSPWGSYNSPLHF.

The rearrangement joins TRBV10-3 to TRBJ1-1, with D perhaps matching TRBD1 (5 bases). The V gene's germline CDR1 is ENHRY and CDR2 SYGVKD. The V and J ends lost 0 bases and 0 bases respectively, with 8 bases between them. The CDR3 is 15 amino acids. CDR3 nucleotide sequence: TGTGCCATCAGTGAGTCTGACAGACTGAACACTGAAGCTTTCTTT. This codes for CAISESDRLNTEAFF.

The CDR3 sequence is CASRGEAYQPQHF. DNA of the CDR3: TGTGCCAGCAGGGGGGAGGCCTATCAGCCCCAGCATTTT. V gene TRBV7-9 combines with J gene TRBJ1-5, with D maybe TRBD1 (5 bases). The CDR3 has 13 amino acids. Looked up from germline, CDR1 is SEHNR and CDR2 is FQNEAQ (reference sequence). V was pared by 6 bases and J by 5 bases, with 11 bases between.

This chain connects TRBV11-2 to TRBJ2-3; unclear D gene. The CDR3 runs to 14 residues. V dropped 0 bases and J dropped 0 bases, with 4 bases sitting between them. CDR1 and CDR2 from the germline V gene are SGHAT and FQNNGV. Here the CDR3 reads CASSLEASTDTQYF. Written as DNA, the CDR3 is TGTGCCAGCAGCTTAGAGGCCAGCACAGATACGCAGTATTTT.

The rearrangement uses TRBV20-1 and TRBJ2-2; D gene unclear. The CDR3 has 13 residues. V was shortened by 3 bases and J by 2 bases, with 7 bases between the two germline ends. Germline CDR1 and CDR2: DFQATT and SNEGSKA (reference sequence). CDR3 DNA sequence: TGCAGTGCTAGGAAGGCCAACACCGGGGAGCTGTTTTTT. It translates to CSARKANTGELFF.

The chain couples TRBV7-9 to TRBJ2-7; TRBD1 or TRBD2 may be the D gene (5 bases each). Germline V gene lookup returns CDR1 SEHNR and CDR2 FQNEAQ (reference sequence). The length of the CDR3 is 15 residues. Trimming shortened V by 3 bases and J by 0 bases, and 12 bases separated the two germline ends. CDR3 residues: CASSLGTTSSYEQYF. CDR3 nucleotide sequence: TGTGCCAGCAGCTTGGGGACGACCTCCTCCTACGAGCAGTACTTC.

CDR3 protein: CASSLTDARTDTQYF. The CDR3 DNA follows: TGTGCCAGCAGTTTAACTGACGCCCGCACAGATACGCAGTATTTT. V gene TRBV28 combines with J gene TRBJ2-3, with D unclear. This CDR3 contains 15 residues. Germline loops: CDR1 MDHEN, CDR2 SYDVKM. Trimming removed 2 bases at V and 1 base at J, with 10 bases between.

This chain uses TRBV27 with TRBJ2-1, with D perhaps matching TRBD2 (5 bases). The CDR3 spans 12 residues. Germline loops: CDR1 MNHEY, CDR2 SMNVEV (reference sequence). Trimming left V 4 bases short and J 10 bases short, with 11 bases between. The DNA of the CDR3 is TGTGCCAGCAGTTCTAGCTCTCGGGAGCAGTTCTTC. Protein product: CASSSSSREQFF.

This chain links TRBV5-8 with TRBJ1-1, with TRBD1 identical over 7 bases. The CDR3 covers 13 residues. The V and J ends lost 3 bases and 3 bases, in that order; junction bases with no gene match: 2. Looked up from germline, CDR1 is SGHTS and CDR2 is YDEGEE. CDR3 nucleotides: TGTGCCAGCAGCTGGGACAGAGACACTGAAGCTTTCTTT. It encodes CASSWDRDTEAFF. Combining the CDR3 with reference TRBV5-8 and TRBJ1-1 gives the whole variable domain EAGVTQSPTHLIKTRGQQATLRCSPISGHTSVYWYQQALGLGLQFLLWYDEGEERNRGNFPPRFSGRQFPNYSSELNVNALELEDSALYLCASSWDRDTEAFFGQGTRLTVV.

This clonotype was counted between two and nine times. The V and J genes are TRBV7-2 and TRBJ2-1; D not resolved. V was pared by 5 bases and J by 15 bases, with 5 bases between. CDR1 and CDR2 from the germline V gene are SGHTA and FQGNSA. The CDR3 consists of 8 residues. CDR3 amino acids: CASSPPFF. The CDR3 DNA reads TGTGCCAGCAGCCCCCCGTTCTTC. The variable domain in full, completed from reference TRBV7-2 and TRBJ2-1, reads GAGVSQSPSNKVTEKGKDVELRCDPISGHTALYWYRQSLGQGLEFLIYFQGNSAPDKSGLPSDRFSAERTGGSVSTLTIQRTQQEDSAVYLCASSPPFFGPGTRLTVL.

This clonotype was detected ten times or more. The gene calls are TRBV7-2 and TRBJ1-3, with 7 bases that match TRBD1. Germline CDR1 and CDR2: SGHTA and FQGNSA. This CDR3 is 16 amino acids long. V shed 3 bases and J 0 bases; nucleotides not matched to a gene: 5. This chain's CDR3 is CASSFGTVSSGNTIYF. The CDR3 DNA reads TGTGCCAGCAGCTTCGGGACAGTTTCCTCTGGAAACACCATATATTTT.

The chain uses TRBV18 and TRBJ2-7; D perhaps matches TRBD1 (6 bases). This CDR3 is built from 14 residues. Looked up from germline, CDR1 is KGHSH and CDR2 is LQKENI. V lost 3 bases and J 1 base, leaving 10 bases between the germline ends. CDR3 loop: CASSPAGQSYEQYF. CDR3 nucleotide sequence: TGTGCCAGCTCACCCGCAGGACAGTCCTACGAGCAGTACTTC.

This clonotype was counted between two and nine times. V gene TRBV7-4 combines with J gene TRBJ1-4; weak D call: TRBD1 (6 bases). V was pared by 6 bases and J by 0 bases, with 14 bases between. The CDR3 covers 16 residues. In germline, CDR1 is SGHVT, CDR2 SQSDAQ. The CDR3, as DNA: TGTGCCAGCAGGACAGGACAGCCTGCAACTAATGAAAAACTGTTTTTT. Translating gives CASRTGQPATNEKLFF.

This clonotype has just a few counts. The chain combines TRBV7-6 with TRBJ2-7; 7 bases fit TRBD2. The V and J ends lost 1 base and 5 bases, in that order; junction bases with no gene match: 11. The germline V gene has CDR1 SGHVS and CDR2 FNYEAQ. CDR3 length equals 16 residues. The CDR3 loop is CASSLGPGRGKNEQYF. CDR3 nucleotides: TGTGCCAGCAGCTTAGGTCCGGGGAGGGGCAAGAACGAGCAGTACTTC.